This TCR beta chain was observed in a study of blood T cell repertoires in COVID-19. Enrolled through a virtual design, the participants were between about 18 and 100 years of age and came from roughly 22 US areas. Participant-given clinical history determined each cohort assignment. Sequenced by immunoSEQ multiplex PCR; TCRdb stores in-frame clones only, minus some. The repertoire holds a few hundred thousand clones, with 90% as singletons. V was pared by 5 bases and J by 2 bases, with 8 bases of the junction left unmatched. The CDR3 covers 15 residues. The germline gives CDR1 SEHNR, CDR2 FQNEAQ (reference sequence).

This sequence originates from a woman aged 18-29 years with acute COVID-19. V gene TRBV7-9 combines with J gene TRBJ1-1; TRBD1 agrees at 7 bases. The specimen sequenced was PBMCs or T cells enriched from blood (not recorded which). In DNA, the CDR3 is TGTGCCAGCAGCACATTACAGGGGTCAAACACTGAAGCTTTCTTT. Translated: CASSTLQGSNTEAFF. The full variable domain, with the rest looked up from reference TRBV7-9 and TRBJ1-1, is DTGVSQNPRHKITKRGQNVTFRCDPISEHNRLYWYRQTLGQGPEFLTYFQNEAQLEKSRLLSDRFSAERPKGSFSTLEIQRTEQGDSAMYLCASSTLQGSNTEAFFGQGTRLTVV.